This TCR beta chain was sequenced during a study of TIL therapy for anti-PD-1-resistant metastatic lung cancer. About the study: Most patients had lung adenocarcinoma; a handful of tumors were EGFR-mutant, two ALK-rearranged; half smoked currently or formerly.

Relative to its sample, this clone is medium-sized. The antigen is undetermined. Broader study findings: Compared with baseline intratumoral T cells, expanded TIL cultures were more clonal and less diverse (6% vs 31%). Many TIL product clones were absent from baseline tumor, suggesting clonal contraction.

The time point denotes: pre-treatment sample, taken before nivolumab and TIL therapy. Pleural nodules or supraclavicular lymph nodes made up most of the excised metastases sampled. CDR3 size: 17 residues. Trimming took 2 bases from V and 2 from J, leaving 15 bases between them. Germline CDR1 is SGHAT and CDR2 is FQNNGV. Sequencing used immunoSEQ v3. This table comes from immunoSEQ multiplex PCR, and its TCRdb copy is limited to in-frame clones, with some not included. Of fewer than 30,000 clones in the sample, less than 65% were seen once. This chain links TRBV11-2 with TRBJ2-2; D gene unclear. The sample in question was tumor tissue, obtained at baseline. This TCR was recovered from a woman aged 30-79 years with non-small cell lung cancer. CDR3 loop: CASSLSFAGTNTGELFF. Written as DNA, the CDR3 is TGTGCCAGCAGCTTAAGTTTTGCTGGCACCAACACCGGGGAGCTGTTTTTT.